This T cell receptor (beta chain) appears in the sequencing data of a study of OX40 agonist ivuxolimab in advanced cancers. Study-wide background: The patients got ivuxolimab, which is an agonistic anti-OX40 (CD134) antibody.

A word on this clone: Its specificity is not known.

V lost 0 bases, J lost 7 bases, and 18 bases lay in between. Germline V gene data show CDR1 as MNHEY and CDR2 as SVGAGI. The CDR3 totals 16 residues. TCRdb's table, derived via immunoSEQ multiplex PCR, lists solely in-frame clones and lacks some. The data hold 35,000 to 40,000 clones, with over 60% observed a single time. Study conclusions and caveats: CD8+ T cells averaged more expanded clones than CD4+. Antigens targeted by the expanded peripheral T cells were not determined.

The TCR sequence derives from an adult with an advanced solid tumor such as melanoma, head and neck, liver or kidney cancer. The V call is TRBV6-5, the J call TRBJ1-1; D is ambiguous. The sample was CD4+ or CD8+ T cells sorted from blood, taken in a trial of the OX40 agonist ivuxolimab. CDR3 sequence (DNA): TGTGCCAGCAGTTACTCCGCAGTTATAAATAAGTATGAAGCTTTCTTT. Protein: CASSYSAVINKYEAFF.